This section outlines one TCR beta chain sequence together with its context. Arm-PCR of CDR3 regions and iRepertoire HTBI primers were the basis on which TCR beta libraries were built. One entry per CDR3 protein, called by TCRdb with MiXCR from the multiplex PCR reads. Of approximately 350,000 distinct CDR3 sequences in the sample, 20% to 25% were seen once. Per germline, CDR1 SGHRS and CDR2 YFSETQ. CDR3 size: 19 residues. V gave up 0 bases and J gave up 4 bases, with 25 bases separating them. Time point defined: persistent/refractory GD, antithyroid drugs over 5 years with positive TRAb. The TCR library used RNA extracted from PBMCs. This record belongs to a study of regulatory T cells in long-lasting Graves disease.

The J gene is TRBJ1-2, the V gene TRBV5-1, with TRBD1 as a possible D gene (5 bases). The sequence came from a woman in her thirties or forties with Graves disease. The material sequenced was peripheral blood mononuclear cells (PBMCs), taken when the disease was refractory, from a patient treated with antithyroid drugs. DNA for the CDR3: TGCGCCAGCAGCTTGGAATCGTTGGGGCCCGCCTCTTCGATCTATGGCTACACCTTC. Its translation: CASSLESLGPASSIYGYTF. Full variable domain (outside the CDR3, taken from reference TRBV5-1 and TRBJ1-2): KAGVTQTPRYLIKTRGQQVTLSCSPISGHRSVSWYQQTPGQGLQFLFEYFSETQRNKGNFPGRFSGRQFSNSRSEMNVSTLELGDSALYLCASSLESLGPASSIYGYTFGSGTRLTVV.